This T cell receptor beta chain came from a study of T cell responses to AZD1222 COVID-19 vaccine. Clones were read by immunoSEQ multiplex PCR, and TCRdb kept only the in-frame ones, dropping some. The table has roughly 160,000 clones, around 94% seen once. Study results and limitations: Along spike, vaccine-associated CD4 TCRs were found throughout, with dominance at 160-218 and 743-854. Only a handful of AZD1222 recipients, roughly 6 in all, had baseline seropositivity. Nearly half of spike-specific TCRs reportedly target variant regions that are unmutated in the B.1.351 and B.1.1.7 variants. Elevations in Spike-specific TCR breadth and depth followed administration of two AZD1222 doses.

The V end was cut by 2 bases, the J end by 9 bases, with 17 bases between. The germline V gene has CDR1 MNHEY and CDR2 SVGEGT. CDR3 length: 15 amino acids. Only one count was recorded for this clone. The antigen remains unidentified. The clonotype comes from an adult in good health. The sequenced sample was peripheral blood, obtained on day 0 of AZD1222 vaccination. The V and J genes are TRBV6-2 or TRBV6-3 and TRBJ1-5; D is undetermined. The CDR3 DNA reads as TGTGCCAGCAGTTACGATGTGGGTCGCGCAGGGCCCCAGCATTTT. It yields the protein CASSYDVGRAGPQHF.